This T cell receptor (beta chain) was recovered during a study of T cells after yellow fever vaccination. Whole-study results and caveats: Abundant clonotypes from the bulk population could get into FACS-sorted repertoires as contaminants.

With 4 bases removed from V and 8 bases from J, the gap between germline ends came to 24 bases. The CDR3 totals 16 residues. This clonotype was counted ten times or more. TCRdb itself ran the 5' RACE reads through MiXCR, one entry per CDR3 protein. The table shows 45,000 to 75,000 distinct CDR3 sequences, with 5% to 6.5% occurring only once. This material consisted of PBMCs, either bulk or a sorted T-cell subset (CD4+, CD8+, memory, or dextramer-sorted; not recorded which), taken on the day of the yellow fever booster vaccination. This sequence joins TRBV12-3 or TRBV12-4 and TRBJ2-7, with D possibly TRBD1 on 5 matching bases. This sequence was found in a man aged 18 to 29 who received the YFV17D yellow fever vaccine. The CDR3 DNA sequence: TGTGCCAGCAGTTCAATCACCTTTGACAGAACCGGACAGCAGTACTTC. Its translation is CASSSITFDRTGQQYF.